The T cell receptor beta chain described here comes from a study of sequential checkpoint blockade in melanoma. In the study overall: First-line arms were nivolumab then ipilimumab, or the reverse, randomized 1:1.

CDR3 length equals 15 residues. Germline CDR1 reads MDHEN; CDR2 reads SYDVKM. J gave up 1 base and V 3 bases, and 1 base lay outside the gene matches. Noted treatment: randomized to nivolumab then ipilimumab (arm A) or the reverse (arm B). Sorted cells were live CD3+CD8+, lacking CD19 and CD56, from PBMCs. Using immunoSEQ multiplex PCR, the repertoire was profiled, and TCRdb retains in-frame clones only, with some absent. The table lists roughly 9,800 clones, 76% of them singletons, with 50% in the top ten. V and J are TRBV28 and TRBJ2-7; TRBD2 aligns across 12 bases. The source material was CD8+ T cells sorted from blood (inferred from file names), sampled from a patient given nivolumab and ipilimumab in sequence. This TCR was recovered from a human donor with melanoma. CDR3 loop: CASSFGLAGSYEQYF. CDR3 nucleotide sequence: TGTGCCAGCAGTTTTGGACTAGCGGGGTCCTACGAGCAGTACTTC.